This T cell receptor (beta chain) was recovered during a study of T cell responses to AZD1222 COVID-19 vaccine. Concerning this clone: Its specificity is not known.

Study-wide findings and caveats: Targeting of unmutated variant regions was reportedly seen in nearly half of spike-specific TCRs. Breadth and depth of Spike-specific TCRs rose after two AZD1222 doses. Just 5 or 6 AZD1222 recipients tested seropositive at baseline. White British people made up most donors, females outnumbered males, and clonal diversity was possibly underestimated.

TCRdb keeps only in-frame clones here, not all; method: immunoSEQ multiplex PCR. The sample lists over 150,000 clones, about 91% occurring once. The V end lost 2 bases, the J end lost 3 bases, and 12 bases lay between the germline ends. Germline V gives CDR1 SGHRS, CDR2 YFSETQ. This CDR3 region has 14 residues. The specimen was peripheral blood, collected on day 0 of MenACWY control vaccination. The gene calls are TRBV5-1 and TRBJ2-7; tentative D call: TRBD2 (5 bases). The sequence came from an adult in good health. The CDR3 nucleotides are TGCGCCAGCAGCTTTGTTAGCGACTTCTACGAGCAGTACTTC. Amino acids: CASSFVSDFYEQYF.